These T cell receptor beta chains were read from a single sample in a study of neurological immune-mediated disorders. TCRdb analysed the 5' RACE reads with MiXCR anew, one entry per CDR3 protein. The sample includes 20,000 to 30,000 distinct CDR3 sequences, 10% to 15% of them seen just once. Sequenced input: PBMCs. Receptor source: a middle-aged woman with HTLV-1-associated myelopathy (HAM/TSP). Each CDR3 is given without its conserved first and last residue. Clone size is not always given. Where it is, it says once, few, many or a class for expanded clones.

J: TRBJ1-2
size: many
V: TRBV27
CDR3: ASSYSRFYGYT

J: TRBJ2-7
size: many
V: TRBV10-3
CDR3: AIRGRLSYEQY

J: TRBJ2-5
size: many
V: TRBV7-2
CDR3: ASSNLAGGQETQY

J: TRBJ1-5
size: medium-sized
V: TRBV20-1
CDR3: SARGGTSYSNQPQH

J: TRBJ2-5
size: NA
V: TRBV5-1
CDR3: ASSHGQDGETQY

J: TRBJ2-5
size: NA
V: TRBV24-1
CDR3: TSPGQGQETQY

J: TRBJ2-1
size: NA
V: TRBV18
CDR3: ASSPPRGLGDEQF

J: TRBJ2-5
size: many
V: TRBV11-3
CDR3: ASSHPPAKGGQETQY

J: TRBJ1-1
size: many
V: TRBV5-1
CDR3: ASSLDRANTEAF

J: TRBJ2-4
size: many
V: TRBV3-1
CDR3: ASSQADRGNIQY

J: TRBJ2-1
size: many
V: TRBV24-1
CDR3: ATSDPLRGSRGNEQF

J: TRBJ2-7
size: few
V: TRBV5-5
CDR3: ASSLTSWYEQY

J: TRBJ2-7
size: many
V: TRBV6-5
CDR3: ASSYSRTYEQY

J: TRBJ1-6
size: many
V: TRBV5-1
CDR3: ASSFTVDRGESPLH

J: TRBJ2-1
size: many
V: TRBV14
CDR3: ASSRIAGGYNEQF

J: TRBJ1-2
size: many
V: TRBV30
CDR3: AWSVTGSYT

J: TRBJ2-1
size: many
V: TRBV20-1
CDR3: SAREADNEQF

J: TRBJ2-1
size: medium-sized
V: TRBV10-3
CDR3: ATEKDRNEQF

J: TRBJ2-5
size: many
V: TRBV28
CDR3: ASSLGPSGVAY

J: TRBJ2-5
size: many
V: TRBV24-1
CDR3: ATSSGVGEETQY

J: TRBJ1-5
size: many
V: TRBV21-1
CDR3: ASSDLHRDRGLLESQPQH

J: TRBJ1-2
size: many
V: TRBV5-5
CDR3: ASSFDQFYGYT

J: TRBJ2-6
size: NA
V: TRBV20-1
CDR3: SASVGRGRLFGANVLT

J: TRBJ1-1
size: many
V: TRBV5-1
CDR3: ASSLGTFTEAF

J: TRBJ2-3
size: NA
V: TRBV6-6
CDR3: ASSPVGGADTQY

J: TRBJ2-3
size: many
V: TRBV7-9
CDR3: ASSFGTDTQY

J: TRBJ2-7
size: many
V: TRBV9
CDR3: ASSPLGGTAYEQY

J: TRBJ2-3
size: medium-sized
V: TRBV11-3
CDR3: ASSTRRGGDDTQY

J: TRBJ1-3
size: many
V: TRBV9
CDR3: ASSRRGDLRGNTIY

J: TRBJ2-1
size: many
V: TRBV6-1
CDR3: ASSVSGGQDEQF

J: TRBJ2-2
size: medium-sized
V: TRBV2
CDR3: ASTNTGELF

J: TRBJ1-1
size: many
V: TRBV5-6
CDR3: ASSLVEVRNTEAF

J: TRBJ2-1
size: many
V: TRBV7-2
CDR3: ASSSRGLQGEQF

J: TRBJ2-1
size: many
V: TRBV20-1
CDR3: SASPAGGYNEQF

J: TRBJ2-2
size: many
V: TRBV15
CDR3: ATSGGAANTGELF

J: TRBJ1-1
size: many
V: TRBV25-1
CDR3: ASRPSGGGTEAF

J: TRBJ1-1
size: many
V: TRBV29-1
CDR3: SVVRRDNTEAF

J: TRBJ2-2
size: many
V: TRBV28
CDR3: ASSSNPALDTGELF

J: TRBJ2-3
size: many
V: TRBV5-1
CDR3: ASSLRSGGPSDTQY

J: TRBJ2-1
size: many
V: TRBV6-5
CDR3: ASSSGTNRHEQF

J: TRBJ2-2
size: many
V: TRBV15
CDR3: ATSRGAAGELF

J: TRBJ2-1
size: many
V: TRBV5-1
CDR3: ASSSTSGGPEQF

J: TRBJ2-1
size: many
V: TRBV29-1
CDR3: SVDGSSYYNEQF

J: TRBJ2-7
size: many
V: TRBV25-1
CDR3: ASNPADSYEQY

J: TRBJ2-1
size: many
V: TRBV7-2
CDR3: ASSLEGFSYNEQF

J: TRBJ1-4
size: many
V: TRBV20-1
CDR3: SVRWPAGGSEKLF

J: TRBJ1-6
size: many
V: TRBV20-1
CDR3: SARWGLDSPLH

J: TRBJ2-1
size: many
V: TRBV2
CDR3: ASSELVEQF

J: TRBJ1-1
size: many
V: TRBV5-5
CDR3: ASSLVGYTEAF

J: TRBJ2-6
size: NA
V: TRBV30
CDR3: AWRRGRTAAGANVLT